A single sample gave rise to the 18 T cell receptor beta chains below, sequenced in a study of blood T cell repertoires in COVID-19. Clones were sequenced by immunoSEQ multiplex PCR, and TCRdb holds only the in-frame ones, with some missing. The table has about 150,000 clones, around 85% seen once. The sequenced sample was peripheral blood. The receptors shown here come from a man aged 55 to 70 with COVID-19, enrolled during active disease.

The rearrangement joins TRBV27 to TRBJ2-7, with TRBD2 as a possible D gene (6 bases). The CDR3 is 15 residues long. The germline CDR1 and CDR2 sequences are MNHEY and SMNVEV (reference sequence). With 5 bases removed from V and 2 bases from J, the gap between germline ends came to 16 bases. CDR3 amino acids: CASSTTGPGAYEQYF. The CDR3 region has the DNA TGTGCCAGCAGTACGACTGGCCCGGGGGCCTACGAGCAGTACTTC.

The V gene is TRBV5-8, the J gene TRBJ2-3, with D maybe TRBD2 (6 bases). CDR3 length: 15 amino acids. Between the trimmed V and J ends, which lost 0 bases and 2 bases, there was a span of 10 bases. CDR1 is SGHTS and CDR2 is YDEGEE in the germline V gene. The CDR3 loop reads CASSLAVADTDTQYF. The CDR3 region has the DNA TGTGCCAGCAGCTTGGCGGTAGCGGACACAGATACGCAGTATTTT.

This chain's CDR3 is CAISADTISSPLHF. Here the CDR3 DNA reads TGTGCCATCAGCGCGGACACGATCAGTTCACCCCTCCACTTT. The V call is TRBV10-3, the J call TRBJ1-6; TRBD1 might be the D (5 bases). Trimming left V 6 bases short and J 9 bases short, with 15 bases between. The CDR3 spans 14 residues. CDR1 is ENHRY and CDR2 is SYGVKD in the germline V gene.

The chain recombines TRBV14 with TRBJ1-1; a weak D match, TRBD1 (6 bases). The CDR3 contains 16 residues. From germline, CDR1 is SGHDN and CDR2 FVKESK. The V and J ends lost 3 bases and 0 bases respectively, with 14 bases between them. CDR3 in DNA: TGTGCCAGCAGCCAGGGGGACACTCTCCTGAACACTGAAGCTTTCTTT. It encodes CASSQGDTLLNTEAFF. The full variable domain, its missing parts supplied by reference TRBV14 and TRBJ1-1, is EAGVTQFPSHSVIEKGQTVTLRCDPISGHDNLYWYRRVMGKEIKFLLHFVKESKQDESGMPNNRFLAERTGGTYSTLKVQPAELEDSGVYFCASSQGDTLLNTEAFFGQGTRLTVV.

The chain couples TRBV27 to TRBJ2-2; 8 bases agree with TRBD1. Trimming cost V 3 bases and J 1 base; bases outside gene matches: 4. Looked up from germline, CDR1 is MNHEY and CDR2 is SMNVEV (reference sequence). This CDR3 is built from 16 residues. The CDR3 DNA reads as TGTGCCAGCAGTTTTGCCGGGACAGGGAACACCGGGGAGCTGTTTTTT. Translation gives CASSFAGTGNTGELFF.

The chain joins TRBV7-2 to TRBJ1-4; D might be TRBD1 (5 bases). Trimming pared 5 bases from V and 10 bases from J, leaving 17 bases between. The CDR3 contains 14 residues. In germline, CDR1 is SGHTA, CDR2 FQGNSA. In DNA, the CDR3 is TGTGCCAGCAGCCCGCAGGATAGCCAGGGAAAACTGTTTTTT. Its translation is CASSPQDSQGKLFF.

The rearrangement links TRBV7-2 to TRBJ1-2, with 8 bases fitting TRBD1. This CDR3 has 14 residues. The V gene end was trimmed by 2 bases and the J gene end by 4 bases; junction bases not matched to a gene: 3. CDR1 and CDR2 from the germline V gene are SGHTA and FQGNSA. The CDR3 DNA is TGTGCCAGCAGCTTACCCGGACAGGGCTATGGCTACACCTTC. Its translation is CASSLPGQGYGYTF.

The sample holds one count of this clone. The rearrangement uses TRBV3-1 (or the pseudogene TRBV3-2) and TRBJ2-6; tentative D call: TRBD1 (7 bases). Per germline, CDR1 LGHDT and CDR2 YNNKEL (reference sequence). The CDR3 totals 19 residues. Trimming pared 2 bases from V and 1 base from J, leaving 18 bases between. This CDR3 reads CASSQLGGQFPSGANVLTF. The CDR3 bases are TGTGCCAGCAGCCAATTGGGGGGACAGTTCCCATCTGGGGCCAACGTCCTGACTTTC.

As for this clone: The same CDR3 arises from other DNA sequences in this sample as well. The rearrangement joins TRBV15 to TRBJ2-7; 9 nucleotides line up with TRBD1. With 3 bases clipped from V and 7 bases from J, the junction kept 10 bases outside the gene matches. CDR3 length equals 15 residues. Looked up from germline, CDR1 is LNHNV and CDR2 is YYDKDF (reference sequence). The CDR3: CATSRVGTGSREQYF. The DNA for the CDR3 is TGTGCCACCAGCAGGGTAGGGACAGGGTCACGGGAGCAGTACTTC.

The chain employs TRBV29-1 and TRBJ2-7, with 10 bases lining up with TRBD2. V was clipped by 4 bases and J by 0 bases; unmatched bases: 12. The germline CDR1 and CDR2 sequences are SQVTM and ANQGSEA. The CDR3 spans 17 residues. For the CDR3, the DNA is TGCAGCGTTGTTGAACGGGTTAGCGGGGGGCCCTCCTACGAGCAGTACTTC. It encodes CSVVERVSGGPSYEQYF.

The chain couples TRBV9 to TRBJ2-1, with a tentative D call TRBD2 (7 bases). The germline CDR1 and CDR2 sequences are SGDLS and YYNGEE. The CDR3 is 19 amino acids. V lost 0 bases to trimming and J lost 0 bases, with 19 bases between them. CDR3 amino acids: CASSVVPGGLPRSYNEQFF. As DNA, the CDR3 is TGTGCCAGCAGCGTAGTACCGGGGGGCCTGCCCCGCTCCTACAATGAGCAGTTCTTC.

The chain couples TRBV7-2 to TRBJ2-1; possible D gene TRBD2, 6 bases. This CDR3 contains 16 residues. V lost 7 bases and J 7 bases, leaving 23 bases between the germline ends. Germline V lookup: CDR1 SGHTA, CDR2 FQGNSA. The CDR3 here is CASIDRGGVKGNEQFF. The DNA of the CDR3 is TGTGCCAGCATCGATAGGGGCGGGGTTAAAGGGAATGAGCAGTTCTTC. Looking up the rest from reference TRBV7-2 and TRBJ2-1 gives the full variable domain: GAGVSQSPSNKVTEKGKDVELRCDPISGHTALYWYRQSLGQGLEFLIYFQGNSAPDKSGLPSDRFSAERTGGSVSTLTIQRTQQEDSAVYLCASIDRGGVKGNEQFFGPGTRLTVL.

As concerns this clone: Within the sample, other DNA sequences also encode this same CDR3. The chain combines TRBV18 with TRBJ2-3; no reliable D call. This CDR3 has 14 amino acids. V was shortened by 0 bases and J by 3 bases, with 7 bases between the two germline ends. CDR1 KGHSH and CDR2 LQKENI come from the germline V gene. CDR3 nucleotides: TGTGCCAGCTCACCACCGACATCGACAGATACGCAGTATTTT. Translated, it gives CASSPPTSTDTQYF.

This clone has a single count. This chain connects TRBV6-1 to TRBJ1-3; D not resolved. V lost 0 bases, J lost 0 bases, and 12 bases lay in between. Looked up from germline, CDR1 is MNHNS and CDR2 is SASEGT. The CDR3 contains 17 residues. Written as DNA, the CDR3 is TGTGCCAGCAGTGAAGCGCCGGGGAGTTTCTCTGGAAACACCATATATTTT. It is translated as CASSEAPGSFSGNTIYF.

The V call is TRBV7-2, the J call TRBJ2-5, with unresolved D. CDR3 size: 14 residues. Per germline, CDR1 SGHTA and CDR2 FQGNSA. Deletions cut 3 bases from V and 5 bases from J, with 13 bases between. The CDR3 coding sequence is TGTGCCAGCAGCTTCGGGTCCCGTCGGGAGACCCAGTACTTC. This gives the protein CASSFGSRRETQYF.

This clone came up once. V and J are TRBV9 and TRBJ1-1, with TRBD1 matching over 7 bases. With 4 bases clipped from V and 0 bases from J, the junction kept 9 bases outside the gene matches. Germline V gives CDR1 SGDLS, CDR2 YYNGEE. The CDR3 covers 16 residues. The CDR3 sequence: CASSPQTGFMNTEAFF. The CDR3 DNA reads TGTGCCAGCAGCCCTCAGACAGGGTTTATGAACACTGAAGCTTTCTTT.

The chain carries TRBV16 and TRBJ1-1; 9 positions agree with TRBD1. The V gene end was trimmed by 3 bases and the J gene end by 9 bases; junction bases not matched to a gene: 2. The CDR3 totals 12 residues. Germline V gene lookup returns CDR1 KGHSY and CDR2 FQNENV. CDR3 residues: CASSHGTGKAFF. The DNA of the CDR3 is TGTGCCAGCAGCCACGGGACAGGGAAAGCTTTCTTT.

The chain recombines TRBV30 with TRBJ1-3, with 8 bases identical to TRBD1. The CDR3 totals 15 residues. Germline CDR1 reads GTSNPN; CDR2 reads SVGIG (reference sequence). V trimming: 4 bases; J trimming: 4 bases; junction bases outside the gene matches: 9. In DNA form, the CDR3 reads TGTGCCTGGATACGGGCAGGGGGCTCCGGAAACACCATATATTTT. Encoded protein: CAWIRAGGSGNTIYF.